Listed here are 8 T cell receptor beta chains from one sample, sequenced in a study of T-cell memory formation after mild COVID-19. TCRdb recomputed calls from the 5' RACE reads with MiXCR, one row per CDR3 protein. Of 450,000 to 650,000 distinct CDR3 sequences detected, 20% appear once; the ten largest clones hold roughly an eighth. The sample comprised PBMCs or a T cell subset sorted from them (not recorded which). The receptors come from an adult woman who had mild COVID-19 (a few samples of this study predate the infection). Cell type and time point are not known.

The chain has TRBV7-4 and TRBJ1-5, with D perhaps matching TRBD1 (5 bases). V shed 3 bases and J shed 6 bases, with 21 bases lying between them. The germline V gene encodes CDR1 SGHVT and CDR2 SQSDAQ. The length of the CDR3 is 17 residues. The CDR3: CASSFSDSLLKGQPQHF. CDR3 sequence (DNA): TGTGCCAGCAGCTTCTCCGACAGCCTACTAAAAGGTCAGCCCCAGCATTTT.

The V and J genes are TRBV5-1 and TRBJ1-2, with TRBD1 as a possible D gene (5 bases). Germline V gene sequence: CDR1 SGHRS, CDR2 YFSETQ. The V end was cut by 4 bases, the J end by 3 bases, with 19 bases between. The CDR3 runs 16 residues. The CDR3 bases are TGCGCCAGCAGCGACTTGGAGGACACCGTTTACTATGGCTACACCTTC. Translation: CASSDLEDTVYYGYTF.

This clonotype came up a few times. The chain has TRBV29-1 and TRBJ2-7, with D possibly matching TRBD2 (5 bases). This CDR3 has 14 residues. Germline values: CDR1 SQVTM, CDR2 ANQGSEA. Trimming took off 0 bases at V and 3 bases at J, with 12 bases between the two ends. As DNA, the CDR3 is TGCAGCGTTGAAGACGGGAAAAGCCACTACGAGCAGTACTTC. Its protein is CSVEDGKSHYEQYF.

This clonotype was seen only a few times. In DNA, the CDR3 is TGTGCCAGCCCGGGGCGGGGCACAGATACGCAGTATTTT. Translation: CASPGRGTDTQYF. J is TRBJ2-3 and V is TRBV12-3 or TRBV12-4; the D call may be TRBD1 or TRBD2 (5 bases each). There are 13 residues in the CDR3. V was trimmed by 8 bases and J by 1 base, leaving 10 bases between them.

This clonotype came up a few times. This chain links TRBV5-1 with TRBJ1-1; 8 positions match TRBD1. V was pared by 5 bases and J by 2 bases, with 5 bases of the junction left unmatched. CDR1 is SGHRS, CDR2 YFSETQ, per germline. The CDR3 covers 14 residues. This CDR3 reads CASRTGATNTEAFF. In nucleotides, the CDR3 is TGCGCCAGCAGGACAGGGGCAACTAACACTGAAGCTTTCTTT.

This chain uses TRBV20-1 with TRBJ1-2, with TRBD1 matching 7 bases. This CDR3 has 15 amino acids. Germline values: CDR1 DFQATT, CDR2 SNEGSKA (reference sequence). V shed 0 bases, J shed 2 bases, and the junction held 6 bases outside the gene matches. The DNA for the CDR3 is TGCAGTGCTAGAGATCCCAGGGGGGCAAACTATGGCTACACCTTC. It translates to CSARDPRGANYGYTF.

This clonotype was seen many times. V usage is TRBV29-1 and J usage is TRBJ2-1, with TRBD2 identical over 15 bases. Germline CDR1 is SQVTM and CDR2 is ANQGSEA. CDR3 length equals 16 residues. V lost 5 bases to trimming and J lost 2 bases; unmatched junction nucleotides: 4. CDR3 in amino acids: CSVKGTSGRPYNEQFF. DNA for the CDR3: TGCAGCGTTAAGGGGACTAGCGGGAGGCCCTACAATGAGCAGTTCTTC.

This clonotype was seen many times. The V gene is TRBV7-2, the J gene TRBJ2-1; 11 nucleotides line up with TRBD2. This CDR3 region has 15 residues. Germline V gives CDR1 SGHTA, CDR2 FQGNSA. Trimming cost V 5 bases and J 5 bases; bases outside gene matches: 5. The DNA for the CDR3 is TGTGCCAGCAGCCCAACTAGCGGGGGAGACAATGAGCAGTTCTTC. Its translation: CASSPTSGGDNEQFF.